This is a list of T cell receptor beta chains from one sample in a study of post-analysis software for immune sequencing data. TCRdb fed the PCR reads into MiXCR, producing one record per CDR3 protein. The table includes about 820,000 distinct CDR3 sequences, approximately 57% detected once. The specimen was blood. The receptors were sampled from a girl aged 10 to 17 with multiple sclerosis. Each CDR3 is given with its conserved first and last residue.

J: TRBJ1-6; V: TRBV12-3/TRBV12-4; CDR3: CASSRTGINSPLHF
J: TRBJ1-2; V: TRBV27; CDR3: CASSFLSGSGYGYTF
J: TRBJ1-2; V: TRBV29-1; CDR3: CSVELIPRTNYGYTF
J: TRBJ2-5; V: TRBV20-1; CDR3: CSARDLTSGRAETQYF
J: TRBJ1-2; V: TRBV6-5; CDR3: CASSPGGNNYGYTF
J: TRBJ2-4; V: TRBV7-9; CDR3: CASSPEPQNIQYF
J: NA; V: TRBV28; CDR3: CASRGGQGRSYEQYF
J: TRBJ2-5; V: TRBV7-9; CDR3: CASSLPRGETQYF
J: TRBJ2-1; V: TRBV9; CDR3: CASSAPGLAGNNEQFF
J: TRBJ2-1; V: TRBV20-1; CDR3: CSATTGVGDNEQFF
J: TRBJ2-2; V: TRBV2; CDR3: CAVGVRETANTGELFF
J: TRBJ1-2; V: TRBV20-1; CDR3: CSARGAGGNYGYTF
J: NA; V: TRBV5-5; CDR3: CASSLLGLEGYEQYF
J: TRBJ2-3; V: TRBV29-1; CDR3: CSVLTGALTDTQYF
J: TRBJ2-1; V: TRBV20-1; CDR3: CSGQARALAGGYNEQFF
J: TRBJ2-5; V: TRBV15; CDR3: CATSRPRAGAEETQYF
J: TRBJ2-3; V: TRBV27; CDR3: CAIRLAGGPNTQYF
J: TRBJ2-5; V: TRBV12-3/TRBV12-4; CDR3: CASSPMVTHQETQYF
J: TRBJ2-5; V: TRBV14; CDR3: CASSQVQRQETQYF
J: TRBJ2-7; V: TRBV29-1; CDR3: CSGASGYEQYF
J: TRBJ2-1; V: TRBV6-6; CDR3: CASSYQGNEQFF
J: TRBJ1-2; V: TRBV3-1; CDR3: CASSQGQGYGYTF
J: TRBJ2-7; V: TRBV7-8; CDR3: CASSAGATSYSSYEQYF
J: TRBJ2-1; V: TRBV6-5; CDR3: CASSSASGSWGEQFF
J: TRBJ2-5; V: TRBV7-3; CDR3: CASSLTGLGRETQYF
J: TRBJ2-1; V: TRBV20-1; CDR3: CSARDPIMGAGWDNEQFF
J: TRBJ1-2; V: TRBV7-8; CDR3: CASSRAGDGYTF
J: TRBJ1-5; V: TRBV2; CDR3: CASSEQIGPQHF
J: NA; V: TRBV12-3/TRBV12-4; CDR3: CASNMAGAYEQYF
J: TRBJ2-1; V: TRBV3-1; CDR3: CASSQYGAGEQFF
J: NA; V: TRBV20-1; CDR3: CSARDGLLTEVPGTQYF
J: TRBJ2-6; V: TRBV5-1; CDR3: CASSLASSTGANVLTF